A selection of T cell receptor beta chains follows, all from one sample in a study of blood T cell repertoires in COVID-19. Libraries were prepared by immunoSEQ multiplex PCR; TCRdb keeps only in-frame clonotypes and omits some of them. The sample yields about 470,000 clones, 75% to 90% seen once. Material for sequencing was PBMCs or T cells enriched from blood (not recorded which). Every receptor here comes from a woman younger than 35 who had recovered from COVID-19. CDR3s include the opening cysteine and the closing phenylalanine or tryptophan. D genes are given only for firm matches. Clone sizes are given selectively: once, few, many, or a class where the clone is expanded.

d_gene,v_gene,j_gene,abundance,CDR3aa,CDR3nt
-,TRBV11-2,TRBJ2-1,-,CASSLGAGNEQFF,TGTGCCAGCAGCTTAGGGGCAGGCAATGAGCAGTTCTTC
TRBD1,TRBV5-8,TRBJ1-5,-,CASSSDMTGGSYYSNQPQHF,TGTGCCAGCAGCTCTGACATGACAGGGGGTTCGTATTATAGCAATCAGCCCCAGCATTTT
TRBD1,TRBV9,TRBJ1-2,once,CASSGGGRDGYTF,TGTGCCAGCAGCGGAGGGGGCAGGGATGGCTACACCTTC
TRBD1,TRBV5-1,TRBJ2-2,-,CASSSKGATGELFF,TGCGCCAGCAGCTCTAAGGGGGCAACCGGGGAGCTGTTTTTT
TRBD2,TRBV5-1,TRBJ2-3,-,CASNLGLGTSGKTSTDTQYF,TGCGCCAGCAACCTGGGTTTGGGGACTAGCGGGAAAACAAGCACAGATACGCAGTATTTT
-,TRBV27,TRBJ1-2,-,CASRQGRPGGWGYTF,TGTGCCAGCAGGCAAGGGCGACCGGGGGGCTGGGGCTACACCTTC
TRBD2,TRBV5-4,TRBJ2-3,-,CASSQLLAGGVTDTQYF,TGTGCCAGCAGCCAGTTGTTAGCGGGGGGCGTCACAGATACGCAGTATTTT
TRBD1,TRBV19,TRBJ1-5,-,CASSTLPGTGGDQPQHF,TGTGCCAGTAGTACGCTCCCCGGGACAGGAGGGGATCAGCCCCAGCATTTT
-,TRBV30,TRBJ1-1,-,CAWGDSNTEAFF,TGTGCCTGGGGGGACTCGAACACTGAAGCTTTCTTT
-,TRBV6-1,TRBJ2-5,-,CASSKARGRETQYF,TGTGCCAGCAGTAAAGCCAGGGGCAGGGAGACCCAGTACTTC